What follows are 32 T cell receptor beta chains derived from one specimen sequenced in a study of blood T cell repertoires in COVID-19. The repertoire was sequenced with immunoSEQ multiplex PCR; TCRdb's copy has only in-frame clones and lacks some. The sample comprises about 270,000 clones, 80% to 90% of which are singletons, and approximately 2.5% rests with the top ten. The sequenced sample consisted of PBMCs or T cells enriched from blood (not recorded which). The receptors were sampled from a woman aged 18-30 years who had recovered from COVID-19.

The gene calls are TRBV3-1 (or the pseudogene TRBV3-2) and TRBJ2-5, with TRBD2 matching over 11 bases. The CDR3 contains 15 residues. Germline V CDR1 and CDR2: LGHDT, YNNKEL (reference sequence). Unmatched junction bases numbered 4, after V lost 4 bases and J lost 3 bases. The CDR3 DNA is TGTGCCAGCAGCCGTCAGGGACTAGCGGAAGAGACCCAGTACTTC. As protein: CASSRQGLAEETQYF.

V gene TRBV5-5 combines with J gene TRBJ1-2, with 8 nucleotides matching TRBD1. In germline, CDR1 is SGHKS, CDR2 YYEKEE (reference sequence). The CDR3 sequence is 16 residues long. The trim removed 4 bases at V and 5 bases at J, leaving 13 bases unmatched. CDR3: CASSPDAQTGAYGYTF. CDR3 in DNA: TGTGCCAGCAGCCCTGACGCCCAGACAGGGGCGTATGGCTACACCTTC.

The V call is TRBV6-5, the J call TRBJ1-1, with 8 positions matching TRBD1. Trimming removed 6 bases from V and 4 bases from J; junction bases left unmatched: 7. Per the germline V gene, CDR1 is MNHEY and CDR2 is SVGAGI. CDR3 length equals 14 residues. As DNA, the CDR3 is TGTGCCAGCAGACAGGGGGAGGTGATCACTGAAGCTTTCTTT. Its protein product is CASRQGEVITEAFF.

The chain combines TRBV5-4 with TRBJ2-3, with TRBD2 matching over 9 bases. From germline, CDR1 is SGHNT and CDR2 YYREEE (reference sequence). The length of the CDR3 is 15 residues. The ends lost 2 bases at V and 3 bases at J; junction bases unmatched: 4. The CDR3 region has the DNA TGTGCCAGCAGCTTTCTGCGGGGGGGGACAGATACGCAGTATTTT. Protein product: CASSFLRGGTDTQYF.

Concerning this clone itself: The same CDR3 is also encoded by other DNA sequences in this sample. V is TRBV3-1 (or the pseudogene TRBV3-2) and J is TRBJ2-7, with TRBD1 as a possible D gene (6 bases). Germline V gene lookup returns CDR1 LGHDT and CDR2 YNNKEL (reference sequence). V lost 1 base and J 6 bases, leaving 7 bases between the germline ends. The CDR3 is 12 residues long. The CDR3 sequence is CASSQGGGEQYF. The CDR3 DNA reads as TGTGCCAGCAGCCAAGGAGGGGGCGAGCAGTACTTC.

V is TRBV7-9 and J is TRBJ1-1, with 8 bases lining up with TRBD1. V trimming: 3 bases; J trimming: 4 bases; junction bases outside the gene matches: 4. Germline V lookup: CDR1 SEHNR, CDR2 FQNEAQ (reference sequence). The CDR3 has 14 residues. CDR3 residues: CASSFTGGGTEAFF. CDR3 in DNA: TGTGCCAGCAGCTTTACAGGGGGAGGCACTGAAGCTTTCTTT.

This clone was observed a single time. The chain combines TRBV2 with TRBJ1-5, with a tentative D call TRBD1 (6 bases). Per the germline V gene, CDR1 is SNHLY and CDR2 is FYNNEI. Trimming left V 6 bases short and J 5 bases short, with 20 bases between. This CDR3 is 16 amino acids long. The CDR3 reads CASRYTGRVEDQPQHF. CDR3 nucleotide sequence: TGTGCCAGCAGGTATACAGGGAGGGTGGAGGATCAGCCCCAGCATTTT.

The V and J genes are TRBV6-6 and TRBJ1-1; D unresolved. Germline V gene sequence: CDR1 MNHNY, CDR2 SVGAGI (reference sequence). The CDR3 totals 14 residues. The V and J ends lost 6 bases and 1 base respectively, with 12 bases between them. DNA of the CDR3: TGTGCCAGCAGCCACGGACTTTCGAACACTGAAGCTTTCTTT. Translated, it gives CASSHGLSNTEAFF.

V gene TRBV20-1 combines with J gene TRBJ2-2; TRBD1 matches 7 bases. Looked up from germline, CDR1 is DFQATT and CDR2 is SNEGSKA (reference sequence). This CDR3 comprises 14 residues. V dropped 3 bases and J dropped 1; count of bases not matched to a gene: 2. The DNA for the CDR3 is TGCAGTGCTAGTGGGACAGTGAACACCGGGGAGCTGTTTTTT. Translated, it gives CSASGTVNTGELFF.

The rearrangement uses TRBV13 and TRBJ1-1, with TRBD1 matching 9 bases. This CDR3 is 15 amino acids long. V lost 5 bases, J lost 5 bases, and 9 bases stayed unmatched. Germline V gene lookup returns CDR1 PRHDT and CDR2 FYEKMQ (reference sequence). The CDR3 is CASSLQQGAGTEAFF. The DNA of the CDR3 is TGTGCCAGCAGCCTCCAACAGGGGGCTGGGACTGAAGCTTTCTTT.

This clone was seen more than once but under ten times. The J gene is TRBJ1-5, the V gene TRBV4-2; D gene unclear. Trimming shortened V by 1 base and J by 2 bases, and 6 bases separated the two germline ends. This CDR3 is built from 14 residues. Germline CDR1 and CDR2: LGHNA and YNFKEQ. CDR3 in amino acids: CASSQVAGNQPQHF. DNA of the CDR3: TGTGCCAGCAGCCAAGTGGCCGGCAATCAGCCCCAGCATTTT.

The chain has TRBV6-5 and TRBJ1-5; 10 positions match TRBD1. The CDR3 is made up of 15 amino acids. Germline-derived CDR1 and CDR2 are MNHEY and SVGAGI. Unmatched junction bases numbered 3, after V lost 6 bases and J lost 1 base. CDR3 protein: CASSKDRGSNQPQHF. In DNA, the CDR3 is TGTGCCAGCAGCAAGGACAGGGGGAGCAATCAGCCCCAGCATTTT.

The genes are TRBV5-1 and TRBJ1-6; D is unclear. Trimming left V 5 bases short and J 1 base short, with 10 bases between. This CDR3 has 15 residues. The germline V gene encodes CDR1 SGHRS and CDR2 YFSETQ. The CDR3 protein is CASRIEASYNSPLHF. CDR3 nucleotide sequence: TGCGCCAGCAGGATAGAGGCATCCTATAATTCACCCCTCCACTTT.

The V gene is TRBV18, the J gene TRBJ2-7, with D hard to call. The CDR3 totals 13 residues. The V end lost 3 bases, the J end lost 5 bases, and 11 bases lay between the germline ends. The germline V gene has CDR1 KGHSH and CDR2 LQKENI. The CDR3 DNA sequence: TGTGCCAGCTCACCGGGCAGGATTAACGAGCAGTACTTC. It is translated as CASSPGRINEQYF. The variable domain in full, with the rest retrieved from reference TRBV18 and TRBJ2-7, is NAGVMQNPRHLVRRRGQEARLRCSPMKGHSHVYWYRQLPEEGLKFMVYLQKENIIDESGMPKERFSAEFPKEGPSILRIQQVVRGDSAAYFCASSPGRINEQYFGPGTRLTVT.

The rearrangement uses TRBV7-3 and TRBJ2-2; TRBD2 matches 8 bases. The CDR3 loop spans 16 amino acids. CDR1 is SGHTA and CDR2 is FQGTGA in the germline V gene. Unmatched junction bases numbered 2, after V lost 1 base and J lost 1 base. The DNA of the CDR3 is TGTGCCAGCAGCTTAAGACTAGCGAAGAACACCGGGGAGCTGTTTTTT. Protein: CASSLRLAKNTGELFF.

The chain uses TRBV27 and TRBJ2-7, with D possibly being TRBD1 (5 bases). The CDR3 sequence is 14 residues long. Germline CDR1 is MNHEY and CDR2 is SMNVEV (reference sequence). Trimming left V 5 bases short and J 5 bases short, with 16 bases between. The CDR3 region is CASSPYFGADEQYF. The DNA for the CDR3 is TGTGCCAGCAGTCCGTACTTTGGGGCCGACGAGCAGTACTTC.

This clone appeared once. The chain links TRBV4-1 to TRBJ2-2, with D possibly matching TRBD2 (5 bases). The CDR3 length is 13 residues. The V and J ends lost 7 bases and 4 bases respectively, with 10 bases between them. Germline V gene sequence: CDR1 MGHRA, CDR2 YSYEKL. The DNA for the CDR3 is TGCGCCAGCACCCTTCGGGGCACCGGGGAGCTGTTTTTT. It is translated as CASTLRGTGELFF.

This clone came up once. The chain couples TRBV18 to TRBJ1-5; D is perhaps TRBD1 (5 bases). The V and J ends lost 3 bases and 9 bases respectively, with 15 bases between them. Germline lookup yields CDR1 KGHSH and CDR2 LQKENI. The CDR3 is made up of 14 amino acids. The CDR3 loop is CASSPSTGVGPQHF. DNA for the CDR3: TGTGCCAGCTCACCGTCGACGGGGGTAGGGCCCCAGCATTTT.

The rearrangement links TRBV5-1 to TRBJ2-7, with 8 bases that match TRBD1. Germline lookup yields CDR1 SGHRS and CDR2 YFSETQ. This CDR3 region has 13 residues. The ends lost 3 bases at V and 6 bases at J; junction bases unmatched: 5. The CDR3 nucleotides read TGCGCCAGCAGCTCCGACAGGGGAGGCGAGCAGTACTTC. Its translation is CASSSDRGGEQYF.

The CDR3 DNA follows: TGTGCCAGCAGTTTAGGCCTACAGGTCGGGGGTCTTTCGGAAAAACTGTTTTTT. It encodes CASSLGLQVGGLSEKLFF. The chain combines TRBV28 with TRBJ1-4; a possible D gene is TRBD1 (5 bases). Germline V gives CDR1 MDHEN, CDR2 SYDVKM. V dropped 2 bases and J dropped 8 bases, with 24 bases sitting between them. This CDR3 spans 18 amino acids.

The chain employs TRBV27 and TRBJ1-6; TRBD1 is a possible D gene (5 bases). This CDR3 is 14 amino acids long. Germline lookup yields CDR1 MNHEY and CDR2 SMNVEV (reference sequence). The V gene lost 4 bases and the J gene lost 10 bases, with 14 bases spanning the gap. In DNA, the CDR3 is TGTGCCAGCAGTTATAGGGGCAACGAATCACCCCTCCACTTT. Its translation is CASSYRGNESPLHF.

This chain connects TRBV2 to TRBJ2-7, with TRBD2 matching over 10 bases. From germline, CDR1 is SNHLY and CDR2 FYNNEI. This CDR3 is built from 15 residues. The V segment lost 6 bases and the J segment 0 bases; nucleotides outside the gene matches: 5. CDR3 nucleotide sequence: TGTGCCAGCAGCGGACTAGCGGCTTCCTCCTACGAGCAGTACTTC. Translation: CASSGLAASSYEQYF.

The chain employs TRBV10-3 and TRBJ2-2, with TRBD2 matching 12 bases. CDR3 length: 19 amino acids. Germline CDR1 is ENHRY and CDR2 is SYGVKD. The ends lost 5 bases at V and 0 bases at J; junction bases unmatched: 10. The CDR3 spells CAISLALTSGGSNTGELFF. Here the CDR3 DNA reads TGTGCCATCAGTCTCGCCCTGACTAGCGGGGGTTCGAACACCGGGGAGCTGTTTTTT.

V is TRBV6-5 and J is TRBJ1-1; D uncertain. The germline gives CDR1 MNHEY, CDR2 SVGAGI. Trimming removed 5 bases from V and 4 bases from J, with 17 bases in between. CDR3 length: 15 amino acids. CDR3 residues: CASSHREGRITEAFF. The CDR3 DNA reads as TGTGCCAGCAGTCATAGGGAGGGAAGGATCACTGAAGCTTTCTTT.

The chain couples TRBV7-8 to TRBJ2-7, with D tentatively TRBD1 (5 bases). The CDR3 has 14 amino acids. The V gene's germline CDR1 is SGHVS and CDR2 FQNEAQ. Trimming stripped 1 base from V and 3 bases from J, with 10 bases between. The CDR3 is CASSLEQVVYEQYF. CDR3 sequence (DNA): TGTGCCAGCAGCTTAGAACAGGTAGTCTACGAGCAGTACTTC. The full variable domain, rest sourced from reference TRBV7-8 and TRBJ2-7, is GAGVSQSPRYKVAKRGQDVALRCDPISGHVSLFWYQQALGQGPEFLTYFQNEAQLDKSGLPSDRFFAERPEGSVSTLKIQRTQQEDSAVYLCASSLEQVVYEQYFGPGTRLTVT.

As to this clone: The same CDR3 arises from other DNA sequences in this sample as well. The V gene is TRBV19, the J gene TRBJ2-7; 7 nucleotides line up with TRBD2. Per the germline V gene, CDR1 is LNHDA and CDR2 is SQIVND (reference sequence). CDR3 length equals 13 residues. V shed 3 bases and J 3 bases; nucleotides not matched to a gene: 2. The CDR3 DNA follows: TGTGCCAGTAGTATCGGCGGGGGCTACGAGCAGTACTTC. Translation: CASSIGGGYEQYF.

The chain employs TRBV24-1 and TRBJ2-3, with TRBD1 matching over 8 bases. This CDR3 has 16 residues. From germline, CDR1 is KGHDR and CDR2 SFDVKD. V shed 3 bases, J shed 6 bases, and the junction held 10 bases outside the gene matches. In DNA form, the CDR3 reads TGTGCCACCAGTGATCACGAACAGGGGGAAAGGGATACGCAGTATTTT. Protein sequence: CATSDHEQGERDTQYF.

J is TRBJ2-7 and V is TRBV4-2; 7 bases are shared with TRBD1. V lost 0 bases and J lost 6; bases outside the gene matches: 8. Germline CDR1 is LGHNA and CDR2 is YNFKEQ. This CDR3 is built from 15 residues. Written as DNA, the CDR3 is TGTGCCAGCAGCCAAGATGCAGGGGGTTTAGCCGAGCAGTACTTC. Translating gives CASSQDAGGLAEQYF.

The V call is TRBV4-1, the J call TRBJ1-2, with 7 bases fitting TRBD1. The CDR3 covers 15 residues. Trimming cost V 4 bases and J 0 bases; bases outside gene matches: 5. The germline gives CDR1 MGHRA, CDR2 YSYEKL. CDR3 in DNA: TGCGCCAGCAGCCCTGCACAGGGGACTAACTATGGCTACACCTTC. Translated, it gives CASSPAQGTNYGYTF.

The chain joins TRBV2 to TRBJ2-4, with 12 bases aligning to TRBD2. V was clipped by 3 bases and J by 7 bases; unmatched bases: 7. Germline values: CDR1 SNHLY, CDR2 FYNNEI. CDR3 length equals 16 residues. CDR3 sequence: CASSDLAGGPGNIQYF. Here the CDR3 DNA reads TGTGCCAGCAGTGATCTAGCGGGGGGGCCGGGTAACATTCAGTACTTC.

In this sample, this clone turned up once. This rearrangement joins TRBV18 to TRBJ2-7; D gene ambiguous. The germline CDR1 and CDR2 sequences are KGHSH and LQKENI. V shed 5 bases and J shed 3 bases, with 5 bases lying between them. The CDR3 totals 11 residues. DNA for the CDR3: TGTGCCAGCTCATCCGTCTACGAGCAGTACTTC. Translated: CASSSVYEQYF.

This clone has only one observation. The V call is TRBV19, the J call TRBJ2-7; TRBD1 aligns across 7 bases. This CDR3 contains 14 residues. Germline-derived CDR1 and CDR2 are LNHDA and SQIVND (reference sequence). The trim removed 4 bases at V and 3 bases at J, leaving 6 bases unmatched. In DNA, the CDR3 is TGTGCCAGTAGTAGACAGGGAATTCTCTACGAGCAGTACTTC. Its protein product is CASSRQGILYEQYF.